This entry lists 28 T cell receptor beta chains sequenced from one sample in a study of radiation and T cells in renal cell carcinoma. Libraries were prepared by immunoSEQ multiplex PCR; TCRdb keeps only in-frame clonotypes and omits some of them. This table holds approximately 14,000 clones, about three fifths found once. Treatment given: 15 Gy SBRT to primary tumor, nephrectomy 4 weeks later. Sequences were derived from tumor tissue, sampled from a patient whose treatment included radiotherapy and nephrectomy. These receptors came from a woman in her 70s with renal cell carcinoma.

This clone was recorded a few times. V is TRBV6-1 and J is TRBJ1-2; D call uncertain. The germline V gene has CDR1 MNHNS and CDR2 SASEGT. The CDR3 spans 14 residues. Trimming removed 6 bases from V and 8 bases from J, with 19 bases in between. The CDR3 protein is CASRGGGDVGGYTF. The CDR3 DNA reads TGTGCCAGCAGAGGTGGAGGCGACGTAGGGGGCTACACCTTC.

V gene TRBV9 combines with J gene TRBJ2-1, with 10 bases fitting TRBD2. Germline CDR1 is SGDLS and CDR2 is YYNGEE. CDR3 length equals 15 residues. Unmatched junction bases numbered 1, after V lost 4 bases and J lost 0 bases. The CDR3 spells CASSPSGSSYNEQFF. Written as DNA, the CDR3 is TGTGCCAGCAGCCCTAGCGGGAGCTCCTACAATGAGCAGTTCTTC.

V and J are TRBV5-4 and TRBJ1-2, with 9 positions matching TRBD1. This CDR3 contains 17 residues. The V and J ends lost 3 bases and 4 bases, in that order; junction bases with no gene match: 13. Per germline, CDR1 SGHNT and CDR2 YYREEE (reference sequence). Here the CDR3 DNA reads TGTGCCAGCAGCTCTTGGACAGGGGCAGGGTATGGCTATGGCTACACCTTC. It specifies CASSSWTGAGYGYGYTF.

The chain carries TRBV5-1 and TRBJ2-3; D possibly corresponds to TRBD2 (6 bases). This CDR3 is built from 15 residues. V lost 0 bases and J lost 3, with 11 bases in between. Germline V CDR1 and CDR2: SGHRS, YFSETQ. Here the CDR3 DNA reads TGCGCCAGCAGCTTGGTTCGGGAGAGGACAGATACGCAGTATTTT. Its translation: CASSLVRERTDTQYF. Supplemented by reference TRBV5-1 and TRBJ2-3, the full variable domain reads KAGVTQTPRYLIKTRGQQVTLSCSPISGHRSVSWYQQTPGQGLQFLFEYFSETQRNKGNFPGRFSGRQFSNSRSEMNVSTLELGDSALYLCASSLVRERTDTQYFGPGTRLTVL.

This chain uses TRBV5-1 with TRBJ1-2, with TRBD1 matching over 9 bases. Germline loops: CDR1 SGHRS, CDR2 YFSETQ. J was trimmed by 10 bases and V by 1 base; bases with no gene match: 5. CDR3 length: 13 amino acids. In DNA, the CDR3 is TGCGCCAGCAGCTTGTGGGACAGGGAACACTACACCTTC. Its translation: CASSLWDREHYTF. The variable domain in full, completed from reference TRBV5-1 and TRBJ1-2, reads KAGVTQTPRYLIKTRGQQVTLSCSPISGHRSVSWYQQTPGQGLQFLFEYFSETQRNKGNFPGRFSGRQFSNSRSEMNVSTLELGDSALYLCASSLWDREHYTFGSGTRLTVV.

The chain uses TRBV27 and TRBJ1-3; D remains ambiguous. Trimming removed 3 bases from V and 0 bases from J, with 9 bases in between. The CDR3 has 15 residues. The germline gives CDR1 MNHEY, CDR2 SMNVEV (reference sequence). The CDR3 coding sequence is TGTGCCAGCAGTTTGGGGTCCAGCTCTGGAAACACCATATATTTT. Its protein is CASSLGSSSGNTIYF.

CDR3 nucleotides: TGTGCCAGCAGTGAGGAAGGAGGGGAAAAACTGTTTTTT. Amino acid sequence: CASSEEGGEKLFF. The chain has TRBV27 and TRBJ1-4; D uncertain. From germline, CDR1 is MNHEY and CDR2 SMNVEV (reference sequence). There are 13 residues in the CDR3. V was pared by 5 bases and J by 8 bases, with 12 bases between.

This chain joins TRBV6-1 and TRBJ2-7, with D perhaps matching TRBD1 (6 bases). Trimming removed 4 bases from V and 4 bases from J, with 11 bases in between. The CDR3 totals 13 residues. Per the germline V gene, CDR1 is MNHNS and CDR2 is SASEGT. CDR3 nucleotide sequence: TGTGCCAGCAGTGCCTCCGGACAGTACGAGCAGTACTTC. Protein product: CASSASGQYEQYF.

The chain uses TRBV11-2 and TRBJ1-1, with D uncertain. Trimming removed 2 bases at V and 4 bases at J, with 11 bases between. The length of the CDR3 is 14 residues. CDR1 and CDR2 (germline): SGHAT, FQNNGV. The CDR3 is CASSLNFRGTEAFF. For the CDR3, the DNA is TGTGCCAGCAGCTTAAACTTCCGGGGCACTGAAGCTTTCTTT.

V and J are TRBV6-5 and TRBJ2-1; a weak D match, TRBD2 (6 bases). From germline, CDR1 is MNHEY and CDR2 SVGAGI. Trimming pared 4 bases from V and 6 bases from J, leaving 10 bases between. The CDR3 runs 13 residues. CDR3 amino acids: CASSLGLFNEQFF. In DNA, the CDR3 is TGTGCCAGCAGTTTGGGACTGTTCAATGAGCAGTTCTTC.

The V call is TRBV6-5, the J call TRBJ2-2; possibly TRBD1 for D (6 bases). Trimming removed 5 bases from V and 5 bases from J, with 12 bases in between. Germline CDR1 MNHEY, CDR2 SVGAGI. This CDR3 contains 14 residues. The DNA for the CDR3 is TGTGCCAGCAGTCCCGGGCAGGGGACCGGGGAGCTGTTTTTT. Its protein is CASSPGQGTGELFF.

This sequence joins TRBV18 and TRBJ2-7; D is unresolved. Trimming pared 6 bases from V and 1 base from J, leaving 7 bases between. In germline, CDR1 is KGHSH, CDR2 LQKENI. This CDR3 is built from 12 residues. The DNA of the CDR3 is TGTGCCAGCTCCAAGGGATCCTACGAGCAGTACTTC. This gives the protein CASSKGSYEQYF.

The rearrangement uses TRBV7-2 and TRBJ1-1; tentatively, D is TRBD1 (6 bases). CDR1 is SGHTA and CDR2 is FQGNSA in the germline V gene. Between the trimmed V and J ends, which lost 4 bases and 3 bases, there was a span of 12 bases. CDR3 length: 14 residues. The CDR3 region has the DNA TGTGCCAGCAGCTCAGGACAGTGGGACACTGAAGCTTTCTTT. Residues: CASSSGQWDTEAFF. The complete variable domain, with remaining parts taken from reference TRBV7-2 and TRBJ1-1, reads GAGVSQSPSNKVTEKGKDVELRCDPISGHTALYWYRQSLGQGLEFLIYFQGNSAPDKSGLPSDRFSAERTGGSVSTLTIQRTQQEDSAVYLCASSSGQWDTEAFFGQGTRLTVV.

This clone qualifies as medium-sized. Different DNA sequences within this sample yield the same CDR3. J is TRBJ1-1 and V is TRBV11-2; D is ambiguous. This CDR3 region has 12 residues. Between the trimmed V and J ends, which lost 1 base and 3 bases, there was a span of 3 bases. The germline gives CDR1 SGHAT, CDR2 FQNNGV. For the CDR3, the DNA is TGTGCCAGCAGCTTAGTGGACACTGAAGCTTTCTTT. Protein sequence: CASSLVDTEAFF.

This clone appeared a few times. The V call is TRBV19, the J call TRBJ1-2; tentative D call: TRBD1 (6 bases). V dropped 6 bases and J dropped 4 bases, with 12 bases sitting between them. The CDR3 consists of 13 residues. Germline CDR1 and CDR2: LNHDA and SQIVND (reference sequence). CDR3 residues: CASRGDTFYGYTF. The CDR3 DNA reads as TGTGCCAGTAGAGGGGACACCTTCTATGGCTACACCTTC.

This clone was detected a few times. J is TRBJ2-1 and V is TRBV2, with 8 bases lining up with TRBD2. With 10 bases clipped from V and 3 bases from J, the junction kept 11 bases outside the gene matches. The CDR3 loop spans 15 amino acids. Germline assignment: CDR1 SNHLY and CDR2 FYNNEI. CDR3 DNA: TGTGCCACCTCGGGAGGGACAACGCGCTACAATGAGCAGTTCTTC. Protein: CATSGGTTRYNEQFF.

V usage is TRBV5-1 and J usage is TRBJ2-3, with 11 positions matching TRBD1. Per germline, CDR1 SGHRS and CDR2 YFSETQ. The CDR3 is 15 residues long. V shed 4 bases, J shed 4 bases, and the junction held 5 bases outside the gene matches. CDR3 loop: CASSPRTGGSDTQYF. CDR3 nucleotides: TGCGCCAGCAGCCCACGGACAGGGGGCTCAGATACGCAGTATTTT.

The chain has TRBV27 and TRBJ1-1; 9 bases map to TRBD1. CDR3 length equals 15 residues. Germline V gene data show CDR1 as MNHEY and CDR2 as SMNVEV (reference sequence). With 2 bases clipped from V and 4 bases from J, the junction kept 5 bases outside the gene matches. CDR3 DNA sequence: TGTGCCAGCAGTTTAGGGACAGGGAGGGCCACTGAAGCTTTCTTT. Translated: CASSLGTGRATEAFF.

The chain uses TRBV29-1 and TRBJ2-1; TRBD2 aligns across 7 bases. The germline V gene encodes CDR1 SQVTM and CDR2 ANQGSEA. The V and J ends lost 6 bases and 4 bases, in that order; junction bases with no gene match: 9. This CDR3 is 14 amino acids long. CDR3 sequence: CSVPWSGAYNEQFF. CDR3 in DNA: TGCAGCGTCCCTTGGAGCGGGGCTTACAATGAGCAGTTCTTC.

This clone was counted a few times. The chain uses TRBV5-5 and TRBJ2-3; 7 bases line up with TRBD2. The length of the CDR3 is 14 residues. Trimming took 0 bases from V and 6 from J; bases not matched to a gene: 4. Germline-derived CDR1 and CDR2 are SGHKS and YYEKEE (reference sequence). CDR3 sequence: CASSLEWGGDTQYF. CDR3 bases: TGTGCCAGCAGCTTGGAGTGGGGAGGGGATACGCAGTATTTT. Together with reference TRBV5-5 and TRBJ2-3, the CDR3 gives the full variable domain: DAGVTQSPTHLIKTRGQQVTLRCSPISGHKSVSWYQQVLGQGPQFIFQYYEKEERGRGNFPDRFSARQFPNYSSELNVNALLLGDSALYLCASSLEWGGDTQYFGPGTRLTVL.

The chain employs TRBV5-1 and TRBJ1-2; 10 bases are a match to TRBD1. The CDR3 is 13 residues long. V was clipped by 5 bases and J by 5 bases; unmatched bases: 3. CDR1 is SGHRS and CDR2 is YFSETQ in the germline V gene. The CDR3 coding sequence is TGCGCCAGCAGAGGGACAGGGGAATATGGCTACACCTTC. Its translation: CASRGTGEYGYTF.

The chain employs TRBV5-6 and TRBJ2-7, with D tentatively TRBD2 (6 bases). This CDR3 contains 14 residues. Germline V gene sequence: CDR1 SGHDT, CDR2 YYEEEE. V was pared by 3 bases and J by 2 bases, with 12 bases between. The CDR3, as DNA: TGTGCCAGCAGCTGGGGGACTGCCACCTACGAGCAGTACTTC. Translating gives CASSWGTATYEQYF.

The chain uses TRBV27 and TRBJ2-2; D is ambiguous. The V end was cut by 6 bases, the J end by 1 base, with 3 bases between. CDR3 size: 12 residues. Germline V CDR1 and CDR2: MNHEY, SMNVEV (reference sequence). Written as DNA, the CDR3 is TGTGCCAGCAGAATGAACACCGGGGAGCTGTTTTTT. This translates into CASRMNTGELFF.

V and J are TRBV7-8 and TRBJ1-1; D possibly corresponds to TRBD1 (5 bases). The CDR3 spans 14 residues. V lost 3 bases and J lost 0, with 8 bases in between. Looked up from germline, CDR1 is SGHVS and CDR2 is FQNEAQ. CDR3 protein: CASSFDRVNTEAFF. CDR3 coding DNA: TGTGCCAGCAGCTTCGACAGAGTGAACACTGAAGCTTTCTTT.

This CDR3 is CASSPSEGPYNSPLHF. The CDR3 DNA reads as TGTGCCAGCTCACCCTCGGAGGGACCCTATAATTCACCCCTCCACTTT. V gene TRBV18 combines with J gene TRBJ1-6; TRBD1 is a possible D gene (5 bases). Germline V gene lookup returns CDR1 KGHSH and CDR2 LQKENI. V was pared by 3 bases and J by 2 bases, with 11 bases between. The CDR3 length is 16 residues. Based on the CDR3 plus reference TRBV18 and TRBJ1-6, the full variable domain is NAGVMQNPRHLVRRRGQEARLRCSPMKGHSHVYWYRQLPEEGLKFMVYLQKENIIDESGMPKERFSAEFPKEGPSILRIQQVVRGDSAAYFCASSPSEGPYNSPLHFGNGTRLTVT.

The chain combines TRBV12-2 with TRBJ1-6; TRBD1 reflects the table's D call only, with no check against the DNA. TRBV12-2 is tagged as a pseudogene. The CDR3 extends over 20 amino acids. The CDR3 loop reads CASRFPTGQGNFSYNSPLHF. CDR3 sequence (DNA): TGTGCAAGTCGCTTCCCGACGGGACAGGGTAATTTCTCCTATAATTCACCCCTCCACTTT.

This clone was seen a few times. The chain links TRBV27 to TRBJ1-2; D unresolved. V lost 0 bases and J lost 6, with 11 bases in between. The CDR3 has 14 residues. Germline CDR1 MNHEY, CDR2 SMNVEV (reference sequence). CDR3 amino acids: CASSLSTSHDGYTF. DNA for the CDR3: TGTGCCAGCAGTTTATCGACCTCACACGATGGCTACACCTTC.

The J gene is TRBJ1-2, the V gene TRBV6-6, with D hard to call. From germline, CDR1 is MNHNY and CDR2 SVGAGI (reference sequence). V was trimmed by 6 bases and J by 2 bases, leaving 10 bases between them. The CDR3 has 13 amino acids. CDR3 sequence: CASSPKGNYGYTF. The CDR3 region has the DNA TGTGCCAGCAGCCCCAAGGGAAACTATGGCTACACCTTC.